This TCR beta chain was recovered during a study of Graves' ophthalmopathy and Graves' hyperthyroidism. Where ophthalmopathy was present, donors had moderate-to-severe activity, CAS ≥3, NOSPECS ≥4 and duration under 3 months. The V gene lost 0 bases and the J gene lost 5 bases, with 8 bases spanning the gap. This CDR3 contains 13 residues. Germline V gives CDR1 MGHRA, CDR2 YSYEKL. Using RNA transcripts, the TCR beta CDR3 regions were amplified. RT-PCR was first run with HTBI primers, then multiplex PCR in a second round. MiXCR was run by TCRdb on the multiplex PCR reads, yielding one entry per CDR3 protein. Here the sample spans 350,000 to 450,000 distinct CDR3 sequences, around 19% being singletons. In its sample, this clonotype was seen many times.

Sample: peripheral blood. This TCR derives from a woman aged 18-29 years with Graves' ophthalmopathy. The chain carries TRBV4-1 and TRBJ2-7; weak D call: TRBD2 (6 bases). The CDR3 spells CASSQDGGDEQYF. CDR3 DNA: TGCGCCAGCAGCCAAGACGGCGGGGACGAGCAGTACTTC.